What follows are 2 T cell receptor beta chains derived from one specimen sequenced in a study of graft-versus-host responses after intestinal transplantation. For these TCRs, the target antigens are not known. The protocol was immunoSEQ multiplex PCR, while the TCRdb copy is restricted to in-frame clones and leaves out a portion. The sample includes 90,000 to 150,000 clones, roughly 95% of them seen just once. Source: unstimulated CD8+ T cells sorted from spleen or lymph node cells, taken before intestinal transplant. The origin of the receptors is a human donor who received an intestinal transplant.

This chain uses TRBV4-2 with TRBJ1-1, with D hard to call. The CDR3 is 12 residues long. Germline CDR1 LGHNA, CDR2 YNFKEQ. Trimming stripped 1 base from V and 4 bases from J, with 4 bases between. The CDR3 bases are TGTGCCAGCAGCCAAGCCAGCACTGAAGCTTTCTTT. It codes for CASSQASTEAFF.

V gene TRBV14 combines with J gene TRBJ2-1, with no clear D. Germline CDR1 SGHDN, CDR2 FVKESK. Trimming cost V 3 bases and J 14 bases, with 11 bases left between them. This CDR3 contains 11 residues. The CDR3 DNA reads TGTGCCAGCAGCCACCTCGGGCCGGAGTTCTTC. It specifies CASSHLGPEFF.